This TCR beta chain was recorded in a study of beta chain features in type 1 diabetes. Findings and limits, study-wide: Among all four CD4+ subsets, Type 1 diabetes patients had TCRB CDR3s that were moderately but significantly shorter.

Deletions cut 2 bases from V and 2 bases from J, with 15 bases between. This CDR3 region has 16 residues. Looked up from germline, CDR1 is MNHNY and CDR2 is SVGAGI (reference sequence). This clone has a handful of counts. Its cognate antigen is unknown. Investigators reverse transcribed all isolated RNA, so they sequenced expressed TCRB transcripts. TCRdb's copy holds only in-frame clones and misses some; the assay was immunoSEQ multiplex PCR. The table has some 700,000 clones, 13% seen once; the top ten hold approximately 0.022%. The sequence was obtained from a young man with type 1 diabetes. V gene TRBV6-6 combines with J gene TRBJ1-2; weak D call: TRBD1 (6 bases). The sample consisted of naive CD4+ T cells from blood. CDR3 loop: CASSYPGGQRNYGYTF. The CDR3, as DNA: TGTGCCAGCAGTTACCCGGGAGGACAGCGAAACTATGGCTACACCTTC.